This T cell receptor beta chain originates from a study of CD8+ T cells in alopecia areata. Study-level background: Treatment comprised oral tofacitinib, 5 to 10 mg twice daily, in treated patients.

Broader study findings: Scalp sample data also include resident alphabeta T cells from normal skin. Compared with mice, patients displayed less clear TCR sharing, possibly for HLA-related reasons. Across lesional scalp, and particularly alopecia totalis/universalis, clonality surpassed that of normal scalp.

The sequencing template was cDNA reverse transcribed from extracted RNA. Produced via immunoSEQ multiplex PCR; TCRdb's table is partial and in-frame only. The sample contains about 270,000 clones, 60% of which appear only once. Sample treatment: oral pan-JAK inhibitor, 5-10 mg twice daily. V gave up 5 bases and J gave up 0 bases, with 16 bases separating them. This CDR3 has 16 residues. CDR1 PRHDT and CDR2 FYEKMQ come from the germline V gene (reference sequence). With respect to this clone: The antigen is not known.

The receptor's source is a human donor with alopecia areata. The chain employs TRBV13 and TRBJ2-5; either TRBD1 or TRBD2 may fit D (7 bases each). The sequenced sample was CD4+ T cells sorted from blood, obtained between weeks 51 and 54, from a patient treated with tofacitinib. The CDR3, as DNA: TGTGCCAGCAGCCAGCGGGGCAGGGGGTACCAAGAGACCCAGTACTTC. Encoded protein: CASSQRGRGYQETQYF.